The T cell receptor beta chain under discussion was sequenced for a study of shared clonotypes between healthy human individuals (dated by TCRdb to about 2020). About the study as a whole: Three men and a couple of women, aged 18 to 49 years, made up the cohort. To increase sequencing depth and limit assay-specific biases, TCR repertoire library preparation and sequencing were carried out by different laboratories using diverse techniques. To estimate repertoire size and how much clonotypes are shared between individuals, the study performed deep sequencing of blood TCR repertoires from a handful of healthy adults. Per donor, three plates each were used for CD4 naive and CD4 memory, two for CD8 naive, and one for CD8 memory. Between about 0.9 and 8.9 billion PBMCs per donor were obtained by leukapheresis.

Details on this clone: Its antigen remains unidentified. Within one base of it there is no much larger clone, and no base qualities were kept.

The donors were healthy, HIV-negative adults who had no recently reported acute infections or vaccinations. Only Caucasian adults living in Nashville, Tennessee, USA were represented among the donors. CD4+ T cells were enriched through magnetic negative selection, after which naive cells were positively selected on CD45RA and the remaining negative fraction served as the memory subset. After blood collection by leukapheresis, PBMCs were isolated using Ficoll-Histopaque density gradient centrifugation and then cryopreserved in the vapor phase of liquid nitrogen. Analytical flow cytometry was used to check the purity and quantity of each magnetically sorted T cell population. Genomic DNA was isolated from every sorted fraction and measured by UV absorbance on a Nanodrop 2000c. General study outcomes and caveats: Rarefaction of sorted-subset datasets indicated incomplete sequencing despite the large sequencing depth. Pairwise subsampling indicated that sequencing depth was expected to affect the degree of clonotype sharing among donors. When four donors were compared, the shared fraction of clonotypes was about 5% for naive CD4, 3.5% to 4% for naive CD8, more than 2% for memory CD4, and 0.35% to 0.4% for memory CD8. Because the study included only a small number of donors, the genetic and exposure-history diversity represented was limited. Compared with non-shared clonotypes, clonotypes shared by all four sorted-subset donors had higher generation probabilities. Sampling was limited to blood, and TCR repertoires in tissue likely differ from TCR repertoires in blood. Larger estimated clonotype richness was generally found for naive subsets than for memory subsets.

Using the deep immunoSEQ assay, multiplex PCR amplified TCR CDR3 regions from genomic DNA. Extracted genomic DNA from each cell subset was spread evenly across all wells of several immunoSEQ 96-well plates, with each plate serving as a replicate. Each replicate PCR for sorted subsets received 200 ng genomic DNA, equal to about 30,000 T cell genomes. The purified libraries were quantified using a Qubit 3.0 fluorometer, sized with a Bioanalyzer 2100, and then quantified again using the KAPA Library Quantification kit. Every immunoSEQ 96-well plate was sequenced on a dedicated single-read 150-cycle Illumina NextSeq 550 flow cell. Per the original workflow: Because the immunoSEQ output included only junctional sequences and no quality scores, the filtering could not be the same as the filtering used for full-length reads. To assign V/J genes and CDR3, sequences were annotated against IMGT germline references using PyIR, a Python wrapper for IgBLAST v1.9. Any read was removed if the V/J assignment was weak (E-value above 1e-6), the CDR3 was missing, or the read contained stop codons, out-of-frame junctions, or ambiguous translated residues. V3J clonotypes were defined as sequences sharing the same inferred V gene, J gene, and CDR3 amino acid sequence. To compute the percentage overlap between repertoires, the number of shared unique clonotypes was divided by the size of the smaller repertoire. RTK rarefaction, the Chao1 estimator, and Recon v2.1 estimates of unobserved clonotypes were used to assess repertoire richness. Generation probabilities for all TCRbeta clonotypes obtained by the gDNA method from four donors were computed using OLGA. What TCRdb holds here is the immuneACCESS table cut down to in-frame rearrangements. Part of the clones is not present; checked against another copy, under half of the missing clones reflect an unresolved V gene, and the others are unexplained. V and J calls and clone size are copied from that table; D and trimming were computed from the DNA. This sample lists 2 million to 2.5 million clones; approximately 94% were detected once. The ten largest clones represent roughly 0.13% of the sample.

Ends trimmed: V by 4 bases, J by 6 bases; bases unmatched to a gene: 11. CDR1 and CDR2 are read off the germline V gene as SGHRS and YFSETQ. From cysteine to phenylalanine, the CDR3 is 15 amino acids long. Only the CDR3 region is kept as DNA, spanning 45 bases read in frame from base 1. The specimen sequenced was naive CD4+ T cells sorted from blood. In light of the paper, this sample's cell subset or site label describes: CD45RA+ positively selected. Recombination linked TRBV5-1 to TRBJ2-7, with 9 bases matching TRBD1. The sequence was collected from a man aged 18 to 29 in good health. The nucleotide sequence is given as TGCGCCAGCAGCGCCCCGGGACAGGGAGGCGGCGAGCAGTACTTC. Translated, it reads CASSAPGQGGGEQYF.